This passage covers 29 T cell receptor beta chains from one sample sequenced in a study of shared clonotypes between healthy human individuals. Produced via immunoSEQ multiplex PCR; TCRdb's table is partial and in-frame only. The table lists 550,000 to 850,000 clones, around 72% of them singletons. Sequencing input: memory CD4+ T cells sorted from blood. This sample's subset: CD45RA-negative fraction. These receptors were collected from a woman aged 25 to 39 in good health.

The gene calls are TRBV5-4 and TRBJ1-4, with TRBD1 matching over 10 bases. This CDR3 has 15 residues. Germline assignment: CDR1 SGHNT and CDR2 YYREEE (reference sequence). Trimming at V came to 2 bases and at J to 13 bases, leaving 11 bases not matched to a gene. DNA for the CDR3: TGTGCCAGCAGCTTTGGGGGACAGGGGATTTTGGGACTGTTTTTT. The encoded protein is CASSFGGQGILGLFF.

This clone is a singleton in its sample. The V call is TRBV29-1, the J call TRBJ2-5; 11 positions match TRBD2. V dropped 6 bases and J dropped 5; count of bases not matched to a gene: 11. CDR1 SQVTM and CDR2 ANQGSEA come from the germline V gene. CDR3 length: 15 residues. Here the CDR3 reads CSVLVSGRAGETQYF. The CDR3 DNA reads TGCAGCGTACTGGTTAGCGGGAGGGCCGGGGAGACCCAGTACTTC.

The J gene is TRBJ1-1, the V gene TRBV9; no clear D. Trimming removed 4 bases from V and 0 bases from J, with 13 bases in between. In germline, CDR1 is SGDLS, CDR2 YYNGEE. CDR3 length: 15 residues. The CDR3 protein is CASSLRTEMNTEAFF. The CDR3 nucleotides read TGTGCCAGCAGCCTACGGACGGAAATGAACACTGAAGCTTTCTTT. Full variable domain (rest looked up from reference TRBV9 and TRBJ1-1): DSGVTQTPKHLITATGQRVTLRCSPRSGDLSVYWYQQSLDQGLQFLIQYYNGEERAKGNILERFSAQQFPDLHSELNLSSLELGDSALYFCASSLRTEMNTEAFFGQGTRLTVV.

The gene calls are TRBV5-1 and TRBJ2-2, with D possibly being TRBD2 (5 bases). Between the trimmed V and J ends, which lost 0 bases and 0 bases, there was a span of 9 bases. In germline, CDR1 is SGHRS, CDR2 YFSETQ. CDR3 length: 16 amino acids. The CDR3 loop reads CASSLESGTNTGELFF. The CDR3 coding sequence is TGCGCCAGCAGCTTGGAGTCGGGAACGAACACCGGGGAGCTGTTTTTT.

The rearrangement uses TRBV7-9 and TRBJ1-1; 7 bases are a match to TRBD1. There are 14 residues in the CDR3. The germline V gene has CDR1 SEHNR and CDR2 FQNEAQ (reference sequence). After removal of 5 bases from V and 4 bases from J, the junction contained 7 bases not matched to a gene. The CDR3 DNA is TGTGCCAGCAGCCTACAGGGGCGGGCCACTGAAGCTTTCTTT. The encoded protein is CASSLQGRATEAFF.

This chain connects TRBV29-1 to TRBJ1-1; 7 nucleotides agree with TRBD1. Germline V gene lookup returns CDR1 SQVTM and CDR2 ANQGSEA. The V segment lost 4 bases and the J segment 0 bases; nucleotides outside the gene matches: 2. This CDR3 region has 13 residues. The CDR3 nucleotides are TGCAGCGTTGGGGGACAGATGAACACTGAAGCTTTCTTT. Its translation is CSVGGQMNTEAFF.

V usage is TRBV18 and J usage is TRBJ2-3; 9 nucleotides align to TRBD2. Trimming at V came to 5 bases and at J to 6 bases, leaving 12 bases not matched to a gene. The CDR3 is 16 amino acids. Germline CDR1 and CDR2: KGHSH and LQKENI. The CDR3 region is CASSASTSGQGDTQYF. The DNA for the CDR3 is TGTGCCAGCTCAGCATCGACTAGCGGCCAGGGGGATACGCAGTATTTT.

V is TRBV25-1 and J is TRBJ2-2; 7 positions match TRBD2. The CDR3 consists of 15 residues. J was trimmed by 0 bases and V by 6 bases; bases with no gene match: 4. Looked up from germline, CDR1 is MGHDK and CDR2 is SYGVNS. The CDR3 DNA sequence: TGTGCCAGCAGGGGAGGGGCTGCGAACACCGGGGAGCTGTTTTTT. Translated, it gives CASRGGAANTGELFF.

The rearrangement joins TRBV5-1 to TRBJ1-2, with D uncertain. The V end was cut by 3 bases, the J end by 3 bases, with 12 bases between. Germline V gene data show CDR1 as SGHRS and CDR2 as YFSETQ. The CDR3 runs to 14 residues. As DNA, the CDR3 is TGCGCCAGCAGCTCAGACACTCTCCACTATGGCTACACCTTC. Translated, it gives CASSSDTLHYGYTF. Filled out from reference TRBV5-1 and TRBJ1-2, the complete variable domain reads KAGVTQTPRYLIKTRGQQVTLSCSPISGHRSVSWYQQTPGQGLQFLFEYFSETQRNKGNFPGRFSGRQFSNSRSEMNVSTLELGDSALYLCASSSDTLHYGYTFGSGTRLTVV.

The rearrangement joins TRBV5-6 to TRBJ1-1; unclear D gene. The CDR3 runs 15 residues. V was cut by 0 bases and J by 0 bases, with 9 bases left in between. Germline CDR1 is SGHDT and CDR2 is YYEEEE. CDR3 amino acids: CASSLVASMNTEAFF. CDR3 coding DNA: TGTGCCAGCAGCTTGGTTGCCAGTATGAACACTGAAGCTTTCTTT.

Notes on this clone: A much larger clone differs by one base, so this may be a read error. The J gene is TRBJ1-5, the V gene TRBV19, with a weak D call TRBD1 (5 bases). The V gene's germline CDR1 is LNHDA and CDR2 SQIVND (reference sequence). V was shortened by 7 bases and J by 7 bases, with 20 bases between the two germline ends. There are 15 residues in the CDR3. CDR3 residues: CASTIGKAGGQPQHF. Here the CDR3 DNA reads TGTGCCAGTACAATTGGCAAGGCCGGGGGACAGCCCCAGCATTTT. Drawing the rest from reference TRBV19 and TRBJ1-5, the complete variable domain is DGGITQSPKYLFRKEGQNVTLSCEQNLNHDAMYWYRQDPGQGLRLIYYSQIVNDFQKGDIAEGYSVSREKKESFPLTVTSAQKNPTAFYLCASTIGKAGGQPQHFGDGTRLSIL.

A note on this clone: Other DNA sequences of this sample code for an identical CDR3. This rearrangement joins TRBV2 to TRBJ2-7, with a possible D match to TRBD1 (5 bases). The CDR3 extends over 13 amino acids. Trimming left V 5 bases short and J 2 bases short, with 10 bases between. Germline-derived CDR1 and CDR2 are SNHLY and FYNNEI. The CDR3 region is CASSRDSTYEQYF. As DNA, the CDR3 is TGTGCCAGCAGTCGCGACAGCACCTACGAGCAGTACTTC.

Only one count was recorded for this clone. V and J are TRBV5-1 and TRBJ2-3, with D possibly being TRBD1 (5 bases). Looked up from germline, CDR1 is SGHRS and CDR2 is YFSETQ. Trimming took off 6 bases at V and 1 base at J, with 18 bases between the two ends. This CDR3 is built from 16 residues. The CDR3 sequence: CASKKGPVGGTDTQYF. The CDR3 coding sequence is TGCGCCAGCAAGAAGGGGCCCGTCGGAGGCACAGATACGCAGTATTTT.

DNA for the CDR3: TGCGCCAGCAGCTTGGCGGGACAGGCAGAGACCCAGTACTTC. This codes for CASSLAGQAETQYF. The rearrangement links TRBV5-1 to TRBJ2-5, with 8 nucleotides matching TRBD1. V shed 0 bases and J 4 bases; nucleotides not matched to a gene: 2. CDR1 is SGHRS and CDR2 is YFSETQ in the germline V gene. The CDR3 runs 14 residues.

The table lists this clone with many counts. The junction shows a germline mismatch at one end, possibly a read error. The chain carries TRBV7-9 and TRBJ2-5; D gene uncertain. In germline, CDR1 is SEHNR, CDR2 FQNEAQ (reference sequence). There are 13 residues in the CDR3. The CDR3 DNA sequence: TGTGCCAGCAGCTCTAGTAATGGAGAGGCCCAGTACTTC. Translating it yields CASSSSNGEAQYF. Supplemented by reference TRBV7-9 and TRBJ2-5, the full variable domain reads DTGVSQNPRHKITKRGQNVTFRCDPISEHNRLYWYRQTLGQGPEFLTYFQNEAQLEKSRLLSDRFSAERPKGSFSTLEIQRTEQGDSAMYLCASSSSNGEAQYFGPGTRLLVL.

The chain has TRBV5-1 and TRBJ1-3, with unresolved D. V lost 2 bases, J lost 2 bases, and 11 bases lay in between. The length of the CDR3 is 15 residues. Per the germline V gene, CDR1 is SGHRS and CDR2 is YFSETQ. Here the CDR3 DNA reads TGCGCCAGCAGCTTAGATGACCTCCCTGGAAACACCATATATTTT. As protein: CASSLDDLPGNTIYF.

This chain joins TRBV6-5 and TRBJ1-5; 7 nucleotides line up with TRBD1. Germline values: CDR1 MNHEY, CDR2 SVGAGI. The CDR3 runs 15 residues. The V and J ends lost 6 bases and 5 bases, in that order; junction bases with no gene match: 10. The DNA for the CDR3 is TGTGCCAGCAGACAAGACAGGGATGGTCATCAGCCCCAGCATTTT. This encodes CASRQDRDGHQPQHF.

The rearrangement links TRBV7-2 to TRBJ1-2; tentatively, D is TRBD1 (5 bases). Germline loops: CDR1 SGHTA, CDR2 FQGNSA. With 4 bases removed from V and 4 bases from J, the gap between germline ends came to 16 bases. The CDR3 length is 15 residues. The CDR3 is CASSSGQGGPYGYTF. The CDR3 coding sequence is TGTGCCAGCAGCTCTGGACAAGGCGGGCCCTATGGCTACACCTTC. The full variable domain, completed using reference TRBV7-2 and TRBJ1-2, is GAGVSQSPSNKVTEKGKDVELRCDPISGHTALYWYRQSLGQGLEFLIYFQGNSAPDKSGLPSDRFSAERTGGSVSTLTIQRTQQEDSAVYLCASSSGQGGPYGYTFGSGTRLTVV.

This chain joins TRBV27 and TRBJ1-2, with 8 bases fitting TRBD1. In germline, CDR1 is MNHEY, CDR2 SMNVEV (reference sequence). V shed 5 bases and J 8 bases; nucleotides not matched to a gene: 7. The length of the CDR3 is 13 residues. The CDR3 DNA follows: TGTGCCAGCAGTACCGGACAGGGTAGGGGCTACACCTTC. Protein: CASSTGQGRGYTF.

This clone was observed a few times. This chain connects TRBV5-1 to TRBJ2-7; D remains ambiguous. CDR1 and CDR2 from the germline V gene are SGHRS and YFSETQ. With 2 bases removed from V and 3 bases from J, the gap between germline ends came to 9 bases. This CDR3 has 13 amino acids. The CDR3 DNA follows: TGCGCCAGCAGCTTTGCAGAGAACTACGAGCAGTACTTC. Amino acids: CASSFAENYEQYF.

A few counts support this clone. The gene calls are TRBV7-2 and TRBJ1-5; 7 nucleotides line up with TRBD1. The CDR3 contains 15 residues. Germline V gives CDR1 SGHTA, CDR2 FQGNSA. J gave up 3 bases and V 5 bases, and 7 bases lay outside the gene matches. CDR3 residues: CASSPWDSLNQPQHF. The CDR3 coding sequence is TGTGCCAGCAGCCCCTGGGACAGCCTCAATCAGCCCCAGCATTTT. The full variable domain, in which reference TRBV7-2 and TRBJ1-5 provide the parts outside the CDR3, is GAGVSQSPSNKVTEKGKDVELRCDPISGHTALYWYRQSLGQGLEFLIYFQGNSAPDKSGLPSDRFSAERTGGSVSTLTIQRTQQEDSAVYLCASSPWDSLNQPQHFGDGTRLSIL.

The sample holds many counts of this clone. V is TRBV2 and J is TRBJ1-5; a weak D match, TRBD1 (5 bases). This CDR3 region has 13 residues. Per germline, CDR1 SNHLY and CDR2 FYNNEI. Deletions cut 10 bases from V and 0 bases from J, with 10 bases between. Here the CDR3 reads CAMGRDSNQPQHF. The CDR3 DNA follows: TGTGCCATGGGACGGGATAGCAATCAGCCCCAGCATTTT.

In regard to this clone: The sample carries other DNA sequences with the same CDR3. The J gene is TRBJ1-3, the V gene TRBV5-1; no clear D gene. V was pared by 0 bases and J by 1 base, with 11 bases between. The CDR3 is 16 residues long. Germline V gene data show CDR1 as SGHRS and CDR2 as YFSETQ. CDR3 coding DNA: TGCGCCAGCAGCTTGGCTCCTGTCAGTTCTGGAAACACCATATATTTT. This gives the protein CASSLAPVSSGNTIYF.

This clone appeared a single time. The V call is TRBV28, the J call TRBJ1-1; D perhaps matches TRBD1 (6 bases). The CDR3 length is 13 residues. Per the germline V gene, CDR1 is MDHEN and CDR2 is SYDVKM. Deletions cut 6 bases from V and 4 bases from J, with 12 bases between. In DNA form, the CDR3 reads TGTGCCAGCAGCGCCCCAGGGGTCACTGAAGCTTTCTTT. It codes for CASSAPGVTEAFF.

The chain uses TRBV5-1 and TRBJ1-2, with D unclear. This CDR3 region has 14 residues. V was clipped by 4 bases and J by 3 bases, with 13 bases between them. Germline lookup yields CDR1 SGHRS and CDR2 YFSETQ. CDR3 region: CASSPQGFDYGYTF. CDR3 coding DNA: TGCGCCAGCAGCCCTCAAGGGTTCGACTATGGCTACACCTTC. The entire variable domain, with the rest obtained from reference TRBV5-1 and TRBJ1-2, is as follows: KAGVTQTPRYLIKTRGQQVTLSCSPISGHRSVSWYQQTPGQGLQFLFEYFSETQRNKGNFPGRFSGRQFSNSRSEMNVSTLELGDSALYLCASSPQGFDYGYTFGSGTRLTVV.

V is TRBV29-1 and J is TRBJ1-2; D is unresolved. Germline assignment: CDR1 SQVTM and CDR2 ANQGSEA. The CDR3 is 13 amino acids. The ends were cut back, 6 bases at V and 6 bases at J, with 17 bases in the middle. The CDR3 region is CSVDTIRLNGYTF. DNA for the CDR3: TGCAGCGTCGATACCATAAGGCTAAATGGCTACACCTTC.

The chain couples TRBV11-2 to TRBJ2-1, with 10 positions matching TRBD2. The CDR3 consists of 14 residues. The trim removed 8 bases at V and 5 bases at J, leaving 6 bases unmatched. Germline values: CDR1 SGHAT, CDR2 FQNNGV. The CDR3 nucleotides read TGTGCCAGCGGAAAACTAGCGGGAAACAATGAGCAGTTCTTC. Translating it yields CASGKLAGNNEQFF.

The chain has TRBV5-4 and TRBJ2-7; the match to TRBD2 covers 8 bases. This CDR3 region has 15 residues. Trimming at V came to 2 bases and at J to 3 bases, leaving 7 bases not matched to a gene. CDR1 and CDR2 (germline): SGHNT, YYREEE (reference sequence). The CDR3 protein is CASSFPASGHYEQYF. The CDR3 region has the DNA TGTGCCAGCAGCTTCCCGGCTAGCGGGCACTACGAGCAGTACTTC.

The chain combines TRBV25-1 with TRBJ1-4, with 7 bases aligning to TRBD1. V was pared by 3 bases and J by 7 bases, with 2 bases of the junction left unmatched. Germline loops: CDR1 MGHDK, CDR2 SYGVNS. This CDR3 has 13 amino acids. Here the CDR3 reads CASSDRGGEKLFF. The CDR3 DNA reads TGTGCCAGCAGTGACAGGGGGGGTGAAAAACTGTTTTTT.